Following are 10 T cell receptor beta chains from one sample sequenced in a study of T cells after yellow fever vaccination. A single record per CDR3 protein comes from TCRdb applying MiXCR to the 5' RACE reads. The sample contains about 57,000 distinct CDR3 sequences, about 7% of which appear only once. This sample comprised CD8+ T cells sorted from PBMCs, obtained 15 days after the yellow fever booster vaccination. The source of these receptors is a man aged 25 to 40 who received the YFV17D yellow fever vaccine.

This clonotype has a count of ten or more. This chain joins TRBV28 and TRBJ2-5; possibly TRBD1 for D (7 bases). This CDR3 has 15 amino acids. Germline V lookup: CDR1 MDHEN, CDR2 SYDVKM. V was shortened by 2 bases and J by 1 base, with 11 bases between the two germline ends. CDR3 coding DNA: TGTGCCAGCAGTTTAGGCAGGGGGGTCCAAGAGACCCAGTACTTC. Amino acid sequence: CASSLGRGVQETQYF.

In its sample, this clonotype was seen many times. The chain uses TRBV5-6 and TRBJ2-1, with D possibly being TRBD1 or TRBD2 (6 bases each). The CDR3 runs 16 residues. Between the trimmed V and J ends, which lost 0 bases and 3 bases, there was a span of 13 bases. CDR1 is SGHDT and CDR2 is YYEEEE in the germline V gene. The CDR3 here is CASSLAGGGYYNEQFF. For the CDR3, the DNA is TGTGCCAGCAGCTTGGCCGGGGGCGGGTACTACAATGAGCAGTTCTTC.

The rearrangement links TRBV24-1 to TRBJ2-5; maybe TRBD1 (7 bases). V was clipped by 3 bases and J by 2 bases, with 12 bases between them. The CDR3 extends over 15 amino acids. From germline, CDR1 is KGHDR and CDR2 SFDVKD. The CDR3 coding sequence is TGTGCCACCAGTGATAGGGGGGACAGACAAGAGACCCAGTACTTC. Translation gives CATSDRGDRQETQYF.

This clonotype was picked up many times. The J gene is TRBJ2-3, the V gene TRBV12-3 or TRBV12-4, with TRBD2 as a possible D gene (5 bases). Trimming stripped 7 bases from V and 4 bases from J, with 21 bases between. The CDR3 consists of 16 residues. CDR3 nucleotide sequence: TGTGCCAGCATCCTGGTAGGAGGACCTTACCCAGATACGCAGTATTTT. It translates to CASILVGGPYPDTQYF.

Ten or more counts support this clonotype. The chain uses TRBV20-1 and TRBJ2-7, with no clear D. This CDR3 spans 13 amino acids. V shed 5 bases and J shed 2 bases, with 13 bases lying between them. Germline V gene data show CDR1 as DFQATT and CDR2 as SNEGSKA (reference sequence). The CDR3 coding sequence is TGCAGTGCTGCCGGGCCAAACCCCTACGAGCAGTACTTC. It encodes CSAAGPNPYEQYF.

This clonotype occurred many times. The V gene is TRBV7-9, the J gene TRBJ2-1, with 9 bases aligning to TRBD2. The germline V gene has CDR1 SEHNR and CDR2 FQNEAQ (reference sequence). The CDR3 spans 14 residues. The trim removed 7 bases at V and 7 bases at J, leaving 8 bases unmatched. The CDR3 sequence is CASIALAGINEQFF. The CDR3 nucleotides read TGTGCCAGCATCGCCCTAGCGGGAATAAATGAGCAGTTCTTC.

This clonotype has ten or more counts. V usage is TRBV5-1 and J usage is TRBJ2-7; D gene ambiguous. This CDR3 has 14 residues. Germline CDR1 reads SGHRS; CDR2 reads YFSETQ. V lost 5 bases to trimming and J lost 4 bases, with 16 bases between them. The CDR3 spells CASRERTSWYEQYF. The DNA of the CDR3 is TGCGCCAGCAGGGAGCGAACCTCCTGGTACGAGCAGTACTTC.

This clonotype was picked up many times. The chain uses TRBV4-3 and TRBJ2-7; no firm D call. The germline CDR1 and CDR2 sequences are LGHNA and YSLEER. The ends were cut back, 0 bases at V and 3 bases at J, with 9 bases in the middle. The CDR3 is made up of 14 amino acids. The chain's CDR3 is CASSQEVVVYEQYF. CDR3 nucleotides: TGCGCCAGCAGCCAAGAGGTGGTGGTCTACGAGCAGTACTTC.

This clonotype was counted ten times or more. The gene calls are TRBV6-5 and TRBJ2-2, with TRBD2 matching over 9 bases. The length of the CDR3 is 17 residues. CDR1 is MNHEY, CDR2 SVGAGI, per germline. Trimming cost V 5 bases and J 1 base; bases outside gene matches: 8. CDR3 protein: CASSPKLAGGNTGELFF. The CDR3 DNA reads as TGTGCCAGCAGTCCCAAACTAGCGGGCGGGAACACCGGGGAGCTGTTTTTT.

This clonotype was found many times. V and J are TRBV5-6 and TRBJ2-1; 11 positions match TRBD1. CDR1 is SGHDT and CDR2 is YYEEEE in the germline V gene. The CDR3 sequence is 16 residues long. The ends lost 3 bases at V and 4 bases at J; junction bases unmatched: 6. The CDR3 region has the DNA TGTGCCAGCAGCTCCGACCGGGACAGGGGGTACAATGAGCAGTTCTTC. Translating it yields CASSSDRDRGYNEQFF.